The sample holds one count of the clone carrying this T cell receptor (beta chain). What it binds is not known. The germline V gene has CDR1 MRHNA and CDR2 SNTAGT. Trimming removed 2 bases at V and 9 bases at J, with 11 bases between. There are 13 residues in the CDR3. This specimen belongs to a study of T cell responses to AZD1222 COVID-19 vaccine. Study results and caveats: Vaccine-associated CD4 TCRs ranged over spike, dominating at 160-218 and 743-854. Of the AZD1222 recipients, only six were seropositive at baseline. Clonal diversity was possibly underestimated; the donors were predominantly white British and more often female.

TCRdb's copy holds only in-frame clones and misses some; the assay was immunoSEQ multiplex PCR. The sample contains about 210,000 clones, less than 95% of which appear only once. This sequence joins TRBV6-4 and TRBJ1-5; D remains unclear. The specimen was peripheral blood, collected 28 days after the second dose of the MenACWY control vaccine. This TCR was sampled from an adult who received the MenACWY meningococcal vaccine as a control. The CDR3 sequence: CASSDVENGPQHF. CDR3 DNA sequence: TGTGCCAGCAGTGACGTCGAAAACGGGCCCCAGCATTTT.